This paragraph reports one T cell receptor (beta chain). Original processing notes: The assay estimated nucleated cells by amplifying reference gene primers. TCRdb's copy holds only in-frame clones and misses some; the assay was immunoSEQ multiplex PCR. That table gives V, J and clone size, and the DNA gave D and trimming. Among 150,000 to 200,000 clones listed, around 85% were seen once. The sample belongs to a study of blood T cell repertoires in COVID-19. Looking at the study overall: Specimens from acute and convalescent COVID-19 originated in the United States, Italy and Spain. The analysed material was cDNA or gDNA that came from T cells, B-cell-depleted T cells, or PBMCs.

The CDR3 is 16 amino acids. Germline values: CDR1 LGHDT, CDR2 YNNKEL (reference sequence). Trimming removed 3 bases at V and 0 bases at J, with 12 bases between. This clonotype originated in a human donor with active or convalescent COVID-19. The donor label of this sample is uncertain. Source material: peripheral blood. V is TRBV3-1 (or the pseudogene TRBV3-2) and J is TRBJ1-3, with D perhaps TRBD1 (5 bases). The CDR3 nucleotides are TGTGCCAGCAGCCACCGGGGGTTCCGCTCTGGAAACACCATATATTTT. This codes for CASSHRGFRSGNTIYF.